This T cell receptor (beta chain) comes out of a study of regulatory T cells in long-lasting Graves disease. Study observations and caveats: Investigators studied peripheral blood only, not thyroid tissue. A limited number of samples was an acknowledged limitation. It was in persistent disease that TRBV28, TRBJ1-2 and TRBJ2-5 were favored.

TCR beta libraries were built with iRepertoire HTBI primers and Arm-PCR of CDR3 regions. In TCRdb, the multiplex PCR reads were re-called with MiXCR into one record per CDR3 protein. This table holds some 370,000 distinct CDR3 sequences, 20% to 25% found once. On this clonotype: What it binds is not known.

The V gene end was trimmed by 3 bases and the J gene end by 5 bases; junction bases not matched to a gene: 8. Germline V gene lookup returns CDR1 MGHDK and CDR2 SYGVNS. The CDR3 extends over 18 amino acids. Time point specified: persistent/refractory GD, antithyroid drugs over 5 years with positive TRAb. Isolated PBMC RNA provided the starting material for the TCR library. All patients originated from an endocrinology department located in Xi'an, China. This chain connects TRBV25-1 to TRBJ2-2, with 14 bases lining up with TRBD2. Material: peripheral blood mononuclear cells (PBMCs), obtained when the disease was refractory, from a patient treated with antithyroid drugs. The TCR originated in a female donor with Graves disease. The CDR3 reads CASSERLAGGLGTGELFF. The CDR3 DNA reads as TGTGCCAGCAGTGAGAGACTAGCGGGAGGGTTGGGAACCGGGGAGCTGTTTTTT.